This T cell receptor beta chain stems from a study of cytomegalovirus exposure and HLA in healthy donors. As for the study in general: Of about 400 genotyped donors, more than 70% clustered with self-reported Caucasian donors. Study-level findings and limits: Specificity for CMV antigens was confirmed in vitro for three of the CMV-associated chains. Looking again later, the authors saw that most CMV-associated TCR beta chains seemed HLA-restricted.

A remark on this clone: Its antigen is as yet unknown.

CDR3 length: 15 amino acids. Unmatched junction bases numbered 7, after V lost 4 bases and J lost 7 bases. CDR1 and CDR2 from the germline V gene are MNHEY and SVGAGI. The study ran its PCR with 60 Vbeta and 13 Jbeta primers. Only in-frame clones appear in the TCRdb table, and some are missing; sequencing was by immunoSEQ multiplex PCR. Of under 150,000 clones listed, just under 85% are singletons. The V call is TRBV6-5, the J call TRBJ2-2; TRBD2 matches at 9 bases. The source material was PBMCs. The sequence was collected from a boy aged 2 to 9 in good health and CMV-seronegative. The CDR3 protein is CASSLGTSWVGELFF. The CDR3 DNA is TGTGCCAGCAGTTTAGGGACTAGCTGGGTCGGGGAGCTGTTTTTT.